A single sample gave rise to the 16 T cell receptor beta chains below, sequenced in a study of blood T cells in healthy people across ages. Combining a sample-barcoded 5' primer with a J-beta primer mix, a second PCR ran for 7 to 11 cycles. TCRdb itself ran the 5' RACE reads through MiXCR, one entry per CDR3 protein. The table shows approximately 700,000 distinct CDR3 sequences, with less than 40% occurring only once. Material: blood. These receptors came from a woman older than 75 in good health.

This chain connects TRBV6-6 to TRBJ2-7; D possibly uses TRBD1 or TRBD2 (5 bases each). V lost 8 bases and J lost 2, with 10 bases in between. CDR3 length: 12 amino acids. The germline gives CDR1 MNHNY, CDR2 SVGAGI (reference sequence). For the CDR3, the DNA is TGTGCCAGCCGGGACGGAACCTACGAGCAGTACTTC. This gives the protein CASRDGTYEQYF.

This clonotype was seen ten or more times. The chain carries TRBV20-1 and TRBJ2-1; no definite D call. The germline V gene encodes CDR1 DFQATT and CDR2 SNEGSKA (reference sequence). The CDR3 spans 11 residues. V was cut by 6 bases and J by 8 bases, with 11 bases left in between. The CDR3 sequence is CSAASHDEQFF. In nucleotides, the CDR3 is TGCAGTGCCGCATCCCACGATGAGCAGTTCTTC.

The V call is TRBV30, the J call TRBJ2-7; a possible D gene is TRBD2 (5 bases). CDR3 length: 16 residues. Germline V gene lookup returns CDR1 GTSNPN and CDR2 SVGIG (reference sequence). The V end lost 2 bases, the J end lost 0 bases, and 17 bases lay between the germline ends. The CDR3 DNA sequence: TGTGCCTGGAGTCCCCGGAGGACCTATACCTCCTACGAGCAGTACTTC. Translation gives CAWSPRRTYTSYEQYF.

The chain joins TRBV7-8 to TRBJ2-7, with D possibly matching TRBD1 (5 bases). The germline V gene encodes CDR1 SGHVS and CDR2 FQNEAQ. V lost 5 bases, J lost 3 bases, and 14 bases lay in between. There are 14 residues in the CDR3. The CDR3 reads CASSGGGHSYEQYF. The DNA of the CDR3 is TGTGCCAGCAGCGGTGGCGGACACAGCTACGAGCAGTACTTC.

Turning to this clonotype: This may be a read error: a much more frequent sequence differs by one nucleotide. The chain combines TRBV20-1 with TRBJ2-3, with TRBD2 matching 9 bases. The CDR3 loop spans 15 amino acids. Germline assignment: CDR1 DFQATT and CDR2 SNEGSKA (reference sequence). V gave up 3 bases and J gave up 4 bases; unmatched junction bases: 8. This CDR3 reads CSASSGGVSADTQYF. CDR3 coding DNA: TGCAGTGCTAGTAGCGGGGGTGTAAGCGCAGATACGCAGTATTTT.

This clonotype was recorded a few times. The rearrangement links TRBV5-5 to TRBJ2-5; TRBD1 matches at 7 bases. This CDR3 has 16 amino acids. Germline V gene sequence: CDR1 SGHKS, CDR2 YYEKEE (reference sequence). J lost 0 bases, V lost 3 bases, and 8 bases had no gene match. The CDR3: CASSSRDSKYQETQYF. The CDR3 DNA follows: TGTGCCAGCAGCTCCCGGGACAGCAAGTACCAAGAGACCCAGTACTTC.

The CDR3 DNA reads as TGTGCCTGGAGTGGCAGGGCCGGAAACACCATATATTTT. Its protein product is CAWSGRAGNTIYF. This chain joins TRBV30 and TRBJ1-3; D is perhaps TRBD1 (5 bases). There are 13 residues in the CDR3. Trimming removed 1 base from V and 4 bases from J, with 8 bases in between. Per germline, CDR1 GTSNPN and CDR2 SVGIG (reference sequence).

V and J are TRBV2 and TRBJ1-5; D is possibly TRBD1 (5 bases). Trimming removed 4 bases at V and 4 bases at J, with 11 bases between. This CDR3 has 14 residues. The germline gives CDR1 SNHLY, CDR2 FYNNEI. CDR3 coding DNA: TGTGCCAGCAGTGCGGACATGGTAAATCAGCCCCAGCATTTT. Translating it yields CASSADMVNQPQHF.

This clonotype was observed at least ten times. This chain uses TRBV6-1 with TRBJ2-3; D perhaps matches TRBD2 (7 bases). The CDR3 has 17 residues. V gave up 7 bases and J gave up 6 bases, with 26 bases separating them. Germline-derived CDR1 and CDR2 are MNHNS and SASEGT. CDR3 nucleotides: TGTGCCAGCACTCGGGTAGGGGGGGCGCGTAGTGGGGATACGCAGTATTTT. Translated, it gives CASTRVGGARSGDTQYF.

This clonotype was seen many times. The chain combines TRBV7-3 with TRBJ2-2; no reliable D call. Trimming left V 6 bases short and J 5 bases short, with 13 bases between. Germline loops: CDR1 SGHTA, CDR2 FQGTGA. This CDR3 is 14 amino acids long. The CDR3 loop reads CASSSVAGTGELFF. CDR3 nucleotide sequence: TGTGCCAGCAGTAGTGTAGCTGGTACCGGGGAGCTGTTTTTT.

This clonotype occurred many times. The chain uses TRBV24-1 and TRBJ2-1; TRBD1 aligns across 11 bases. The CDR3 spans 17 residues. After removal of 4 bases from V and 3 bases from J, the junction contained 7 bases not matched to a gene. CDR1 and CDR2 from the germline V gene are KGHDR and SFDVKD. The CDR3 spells CATSDRGQGARYNEQFF. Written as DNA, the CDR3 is TGTGCCACCAGTGACCGAGGACAGGGGGCACGCTACAATGAGCAGTTCTTC.

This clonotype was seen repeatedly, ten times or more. CDR3 loop: CASRDRGSNQPQHF. CDR3 DNA sequence: TGTGCCAGCAGGGACAGGGGTAGCAATCAGCCCCAGCATTTT. This chain uses TRBV6-6 with TRBJ1-5, with 9 bases identical to TRBD1. V lost 6 bases, J lost 0 bases, and 0 bases stayed unmatched. This CDR3 has 14 residues. Germline V gives CDR1 MNHNY, CDR2 SVGAGI (reference sequence).

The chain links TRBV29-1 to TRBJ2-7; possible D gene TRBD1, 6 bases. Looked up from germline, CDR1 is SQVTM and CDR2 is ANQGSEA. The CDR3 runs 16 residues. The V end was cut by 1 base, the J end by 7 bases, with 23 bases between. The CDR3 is CSVEGIRGKLGNEQYF. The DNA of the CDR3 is TGCAGCGTTGAAGGTATAAGGGGGAAATTGGGCAATGAGCAGTACTTC.

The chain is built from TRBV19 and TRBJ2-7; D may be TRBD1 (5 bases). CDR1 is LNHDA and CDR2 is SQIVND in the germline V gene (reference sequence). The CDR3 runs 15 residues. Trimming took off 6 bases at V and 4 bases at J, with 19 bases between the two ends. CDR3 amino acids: CASSSTGQGGYEQYF. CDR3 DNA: TGTGCCAGTAGCAGTACCGGCCAGGGTGGGTACGAGCAGTACTTC.

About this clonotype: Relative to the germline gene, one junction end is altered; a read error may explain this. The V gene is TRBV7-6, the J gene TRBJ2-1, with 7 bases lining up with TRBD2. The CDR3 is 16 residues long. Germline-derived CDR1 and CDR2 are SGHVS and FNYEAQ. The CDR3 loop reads CASSLDTAGRHNEQVF. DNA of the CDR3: TGTGCCAGCAGCTTAGACACAGCGGGGAGGCACAATGAGCAGGTCTTC.

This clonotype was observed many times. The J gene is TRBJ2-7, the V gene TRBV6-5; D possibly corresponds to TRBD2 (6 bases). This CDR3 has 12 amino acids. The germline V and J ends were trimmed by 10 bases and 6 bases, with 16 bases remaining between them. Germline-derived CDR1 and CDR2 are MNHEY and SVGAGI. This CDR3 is CATQPGSGEQYF. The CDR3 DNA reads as TGTGCCACCCAACCAGGTAGCGGCGAGCAGTACTTC.